This T cell receptor (beta chain) was recorded in a study of T cell changes during pregnancy in multiple sclerosis. Profiled with immunoSEQ multiplex PCR; TCRdb holds only in-frame clones, not every one. Of 75,000 to 95,000 clones listed, roughly 90% were seen once; the top ten hold 1.5% to 1.7%. Germline lookup yields CDR1 SGHDT and CDR2 YYEEEE. The CDR3 consists of 13 residues. V was pared by 4 bases and J by 4 bases, with 12 bases between. This receptor was taken from a female donor with multiple sclerosis, enrolled in a pregnancy study. Material: peripheral blood, obtained in the first trimester of pregnancy. The chain recombines TRBV5-6 with TRBJ2-7; a weak D match, TRBD2 (5 bases). CDR3 region: CASSPGVSYEQYF. The CDR3 nucleotides are TGTGCCAGCAGCCCCGGGGTATCATACGAGCAGTACTTC.